Presented here are 24 T cell receptor beta chains from one specimen sequenced in a study of PD-L1 blockade in urothelial cancer (dated by TCRdb to 2016 to 2017). The library was obtained by the immunoSEQ multiplex PCR assay. The table comes from immuneACCESS by way of TCRdb, which keeps in-frame sequences with V and J called. Part of the clones is missing from these tables; in studies checked, under half for an unresolved V gene and the rest for unknown reasons. For this sample there are approximately 35,000 clones; more than 35% appear just once. Of the sample, around 9.3% is held by the ten largest clones. What the time point label conveys for this sample: pretreatment tumor sample. This specimen was tumor tissue, taken before atezolizumab (anti-PD-L1) treatment. These receptors originate from a man aged 55-75 years with urothelial cancer.

This chain joins TRBV6-8 and TRBJ2-2; 8 bases line up with TRBD1. The ends lost 5 bases at V and 6 bases at J; junction bases unmatched: 11. The CDR3 length is 16 residues. Germline CDR1 is MNHGY and CDR2 is SAAAGT. The CDR3 protein is CASSARDRMVSGELFF. For the CDR3, the DNA is TGTGCCAGCAGTGCGAGGGACAGGATGGTCTCCGGGGAGCTGTTTTTT.

The J gene is TRBJ2-3, the V gene TRBV18; TRBD1 or TRBD2 may be the D gene (5 bases each). Trimming stripped 3 bases from V and 6 bases from J, with 19 bases between. The CDR3 contains 16 residues. Germline CDR1 reads KGHSH; CDR2 reads LQKENI. This CDR3 is CASSPTRDAGRDTQYF. The CDR3 nucleotides read TGTGCCAGCTCACCGACCCGGGACGCTGGAAGGGATACGCAGTATTTT.

This clone has a count of ten or more. This sequence joins TRBV6-8 and TRBJ2-2; 10 bases are a match to TRBD1. The CDR3 spans 15 residues. Germline V lookup: CDR1 MNHGY, CDR2 SAAAGT. V was clipped by 7 bases and J by 4 bases; unmatched bases: 6. The CDR3: CASKRQGAGTGELFF. The CDR3 DNA reads as TGTGCCAGCAAGAGACAGGGGGCCGGCACCGGGGAGCTGTTTTTT.

V usage is TRBV5-1 and J usage is TRBJ2-3; D unclear. In germline, CDR1 is SGHRS, CDR2 YFSETQ. The CDR3 extends over 17 amino acids. V was clipped by 4 bases and J by 5 bases, with 23 bases between them. CDR3 bases: TGCGCCAGCAGCCAAACTACCGGCAGGCCCAAGTTAGATACGCAGTATTTT. Translating gives CASSQTTGRPKLDTQYF.

The table lists this clone with many counts. The V and J genes are TRBV11-3 and TRBJ1-1; D not resolved. CDR3 length: 15 amino acids. V lost 5 bases and J 0 bases, leaving 13 bases between the germline ends. CDR1 is SGHNT and CDR2 is YENEEA in the germline V gene. The CDR3 nucleotides are TGTGCCAGCAGCCTAAGGGCGGCCTTGAACACTGAAGCTTTCTTT. It codes for CASSLRAALNTEAFF.

This CDR3 is CASTHGPGYTF. The CDR3 DNA sequence: TGTGCCAGCACCCACGGTCCGGGCTACACCTTC. The rearrangement links TRBV6-7 to TRBJ1-2, with no clear D. TRBV6-7 is an ORF for which the function is uncertain. Trimming took off 7 bases at V and 8 bases at J, with 11 bases between the two ends. This CDR3 spans 11 amino acids.

Here the CDR3 reads CASSYSGTGARETQYF. The CDR3 coding sequence is TGTGCCAGCAGTTACTCGGGGACAGGGGCCCGGGAGACCCAGTACTTC. The chain links TRBV6-8 to TRBJ2-5; 10 nucleotides line up with TRBD1. Trimming removed 0 bases from V and 5 bases from J; junction bases left unmatched: 6. Germline V gene sequence: CDR1 MNHGY, CDR2 SAAAGT. CDR3 length: 16 residues.

The chain uses TRBV23-1 and TRBJ1-4; TRBD1 aligns across 7 bases. TRBV23-1 is assigned to the ORF class and has an uncertain function. V was clipped by 0 bases and J by 11 bases; unmatched bases: 9. This CDR3 is 15 amino acids long. CDR3 sequence reads: CASSQSGRGGKKLFF. In nucleotides, the CDR3 is TGCGCCAGCAGTCAATCCGGCAGGGGGGGAAAGAAACTGTTTTTT.

This clone has at least ten counts. The chain is built from TRBV11-1 and TRBJ2-1; no reliable D call. CDR1 and CDR2 from the germline V gene are SGHAT and FQDESV (reference sequence). V dropped 3 bases and J dropped 3 bases, with 12 bases sitting between them. CDR3 size: 15 residues. For the CDR3, the DNA is TGTGCCAGCAGCTTGGCTCTGGCCCTCTACAATGAGCAGTTCTTC. Translation: CASSLALALYNEQFF.

This chain connects TRBV14 to TRBJ2-3; no firm D call. The CDR3 has 14 amino acids. Germline assignment: CDR1 SGHDN and CDR2 FVKESK. Deletions cut 5 bases from V and 0 bases from J, with 9 bases between. The CDR3 region has the DNA TGTGCCAGCAGCAAGGGTTTTAGCACAGATACGCAGTATTTT. It codes for CASSKGFSTDTQYF. The full variable domain, completed using reference TRBV14 and TRBJ2-3, is EAGVTQFPSHSVIEKGQTVTLRCDPISGHDNLYWYRRVMGKEIKFLLHFVKESKQDESGMPNNRFLAERTGGTYSTLKVQPAELEDSGVYFCASSKGFSTDTQYFGPGTRLTVL.

This clone was found a few times. CDR3 region: CASSESGAMGTQYF. As DNA, the CDR3 is TGCGCCAGCAGTGAGTCGGGAGCGATGGGGACGCAGTATTTT. The V call is TRBV10-2, the J call TRBJ2-3; D is possibly TRBD2 (5 bases). Trimming left V 0 bases short and J 9 bases short, with 13 bases between. This CDR3 has 14 residues. Germline loops: CDR1 WSHSY, CDR2 SAAADI.

V is TRBV19 and J is TRBJ1-5, with 8 bases that match TRBD1. This CDR3 contains 14 residues. Per the germline V gene, CDR1 is LNHDA and CDR2 is SQIVND (reference sequence). The trim removed 4 bases at V and 6 bases at J, leaving 5 bases unmatched. CDR3 loop: CASSRGQGPQPQHF. Written as DNA, the CDR3 is TGTGCCAGTAGTAGAGGACAGGGTCCTCAGCCCCAGCATTTT.

The chain has TRBV6-8 and TRBJ2-4, with D tentatively TRBD2 (6 bases). CDR3 length: 13 amino acids. The germline V and J ends were trimmed by 6 bases and 6 bases, with 12 bases remaining between them. Germline V lookup: CDR1 MNHGY, CDR2 SAAAGT. CDR3 sequence reads: CASSRLVPNIQYF. The CDR3 DNA reads as TGTGCCAGCAGCCGACTAGTGCCAAACATTCAGTACTTC.

The J gene is TRBJ2-7, the V gene TRBV7-4, with D perhaps matching TRBD2 (6 bases). This CDR3 region has 14 residues. Trimming cost V 1 base and J 5 bases, with 12 bases left between them. The germline CDR1 and CDR2 sequences are SGHVT and SQSDAQ. The DNA of the CDR3 is TGTGCCAGCAGCTTAGTTCGGGGGTCAGACGAGCAGTACTTC. Amino acid sequence: CASSLVRGSDEQYF.

This clone was counted only a few times. The sample contains more than one DNA sequence encoding this CDR3. The rearrangement links TRBV29-1 to TRBJ2-6, with D hard to call. Germline values: CDR1 SQVTM, CDR2 ANQGSEA. V was shortened by 5 bases and J by 0 bases, with 5 bases between the two germline ends. The CDR3 extends over 13 amino acids. CDR3 DNA: TGCAGCGTTTCTAGCTCTGGGGCCAACGTCCTGACTTTC. Translating it yields CSVSSSGANVLTF.

This clone came up many times. V usage is TRBV9 and J usage is TRBJ2-7; TRBD2 might be the D (6 bases). V dropped 3 bases and J dropped 6 bases, with 16 bases sitting between them. Looked up from germline, CDR1 is SGDLS and CDR2 is YYNGEE. This CDR3 contains 14 residues. The CDR3 DNA reads as TGTGCCAGCAGCGCGCGGGGTGGCAGTCTCGAGCAGTACTTC. This sequence encodes CASSARGGSLEQYF.

This clone has at least ten counts. V is TRBV11-3 and J is TRBJ2-1; 13 bases agree with TRBD2. In germline, CDR1 is SGHNT, CDR2 YENEEA. CDR3 length: 15 residues. With 5 bases clipped from V and 10 bases from J, the junction kept 8 bases outside the gene matches. CDR3 loop: CASSPTSGRVREQFF. The CDR3 nucleotides read TGTGCCAGCAGCCCTACTAGCGGGAGGGTCAGGGAGCAGTTCTTC.

This clone came up a few times. This chain connects TRBV23-1 to TRBJ2-7; TRBD1 matches at 8 bases. TRBV23-1 is recorded as an ORF, its role being uncertain. Trimming at V came to 6 bases and at J to 2 bases, leaving 6 bases not matched to a gene. The CDR3 runs 14 residues. The CDR3 region has the DNA TGCGCCAGCAGCCGAGGACAGGGTCCCTACGAGCAGTACTTC. It is translated as CASSRGQGPYEQYF.

This clone came up once. The chain links TRBV29-1 to TRBJ1-2; D unclear. Germline loops: CDR1 SQVTM, CDR2 ANQGSEA. The CDR3 runs to 14 residues. V was cut by 4 bases and J by 10 bases, with 22 bases left in between. DNA for the CDR3: TGCAGCGTTGGGACCAACCAGGCCTCCTTCGTCTACACCTTC. This encodes CSVGTNQASFVYTF.

This clone has more than one count but fewer than ten. The chain recombines TRBV19 with TRBJ1-2; 10 bases are shared with TRBD1. The CDR3 has 14 residues. V dropped 6 bases and J dropped 0; count of bases not matched to a gene: 1. CDR1 is LNHDA, CDR2 SQIVND, per germline (reference sequence). The CDR3 DNA is TGTGCCAGTAGAGGACAGGGGGCTAACTATGGCTACACCTTC. Protein product: CASRGQGANYGYTF.

The chain couples TRBV6-8 to TRBJ2-2; D gene ambiguous. V shed 7 bases and J shed 0 bases, with 9 bases lying between them. CDR3 size: 14 residues. Germline V gives CDR1 MNHGY, CDR2 SAAAGT. The CDR3 spells CASTPNANTGELFF. In DNA, the CDR3 is TGTGCCAGCACCCCCAACGCGAACACCGGGGAGCTGTTTTTT.

This clone showed up just a few times. The chain combines TRBV6-8 with TRBJ1-1, with D uncertain. Trimming removed 0 bases at V and 5 bases at J, with 4 bases between. In germline, CDR1 is MNHGY, CDR2 SAAAGT. The CDR3 extends over 12 amino acids. The CDR3 here is CASSYSVTEAFF. The CDR3 nucleotides read TGTGCCAGCAGTTACTCGGTGACTGAAGCTTTCTTT.

This clone was seen at least ten times. The chain uses TRBV9 and TRBJ1-5; D remains ambiguous. The CDR3 is 13 residues long. The V and J ends lost 2 bases and 5 bases respectively, with 8 bases between them. Germline loops: CDR1 SGDLS, CDR2 YYNGEE. Here the CDR3 DNA reads TGTGCCAGCAGCGTTGGGGTAGATCAGCCCCAGCATTTT. Encoded protein: CASSVGVDQPQHF.

The genes are TRBV6-8 and TRBJ1-2, with a tentative D call TRBD1 (6 bases). This CDR3 spans 12 amino acids. The V gene lost 6 bases and the J gene lost 4 bases, with 9 bases spanning the gap. Germline CDR1 reads MNHGY; CDR2 reads SAAAGT. CDR3 DNA: TGTGCCAGCAGGGACAGTTCCTATGGCTACACCTTC. Its translation: CASRDSSYGYTF.